This T cell receptor beta chain came from a study of T cells in Graves' hyperthyroidism and ophthalmopathy. For the study at large: Blood from the periphery was taken at initial diagnosis, before any treatment. Study results and caveats: Ophthalmopathy could be told apart from stable hyperthyroidism with a 13 V-J model. Ophthalmopathy was identified by the model a median roughly 6.5 months ahead of onset.

This clonotype was counted only a few times. Its target is unknown. RNA transcripts yielded amplified TCR beta CDR3 regions. A first-round RT-PCR of the TCR CDR3 used the HTBI primer set. MiXCR, run by TCRdb on the multiplex PCR reads, gives a single entry per CDR3 protein. The top ten hold around 8% of the sample, which has more than 600,000 distinct CDR3 sequences, about a sixth seen once. Patients aged 18 to 65 had newly diagnosed hyperthyroidism that had lasted under 2 months. The sequenced material came from blood. This clonotype was sampled from a young man with Graves' hyperthyroidism.

The CDR3 nucleotides read TGCGCCAGCAGCTTACTAACGGTAGGCGGCTACACCTTC. Protein product: CASSLLTVGGYTF. J is TRBJ1-2 and V is TRBV5-1; D ambiguous. V was cut by 2 bases and J by 8 bases, with 13 bases left in between. The CDR3 spans 13 residues. CDR1 is SGHRS and CDR2 is YFSETQ in the germline V gene.